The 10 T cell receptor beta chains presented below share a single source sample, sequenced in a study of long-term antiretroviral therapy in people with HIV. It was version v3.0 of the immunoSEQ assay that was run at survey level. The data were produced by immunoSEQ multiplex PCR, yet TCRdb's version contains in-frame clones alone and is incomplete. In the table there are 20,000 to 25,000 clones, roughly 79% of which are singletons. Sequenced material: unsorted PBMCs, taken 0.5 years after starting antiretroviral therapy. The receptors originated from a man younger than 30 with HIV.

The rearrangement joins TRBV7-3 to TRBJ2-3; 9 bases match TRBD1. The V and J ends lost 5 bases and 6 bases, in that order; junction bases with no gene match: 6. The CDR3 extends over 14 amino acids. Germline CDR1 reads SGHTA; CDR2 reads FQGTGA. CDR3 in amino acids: CASSATGGVDTQYF. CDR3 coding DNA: TGTGCCAGCAGCGCCACAGGGGGCGTCGATACGCAGTATTTT.

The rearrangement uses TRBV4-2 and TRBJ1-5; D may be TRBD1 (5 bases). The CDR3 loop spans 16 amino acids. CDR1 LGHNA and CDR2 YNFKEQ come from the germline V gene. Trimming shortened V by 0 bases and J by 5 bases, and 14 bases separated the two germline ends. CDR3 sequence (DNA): TGTGCCAGCAGCCAAGAGGCGGGGGGGGTCGATCAGCCCCAGCATTTT. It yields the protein CASSQEAGGVDQPQHF.

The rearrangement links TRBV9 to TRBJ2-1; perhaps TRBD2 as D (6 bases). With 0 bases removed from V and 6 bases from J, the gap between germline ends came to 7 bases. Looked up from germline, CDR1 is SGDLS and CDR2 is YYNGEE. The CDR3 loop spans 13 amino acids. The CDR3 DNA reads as TGTGCCAGCAGCGTAGCCGGGGGCAATGAGCAGTTCTTC. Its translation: CASSVAGGNEQFF.

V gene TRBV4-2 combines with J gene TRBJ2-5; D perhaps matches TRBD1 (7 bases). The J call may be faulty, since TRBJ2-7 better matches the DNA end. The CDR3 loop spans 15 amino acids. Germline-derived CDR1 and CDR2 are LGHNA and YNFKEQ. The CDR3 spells CASSQAVTGRYEQYF. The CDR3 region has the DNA TGTGCCAGCAGCCAAGCAGTGACAGGGAGGTACGAGCAGTACTTC.

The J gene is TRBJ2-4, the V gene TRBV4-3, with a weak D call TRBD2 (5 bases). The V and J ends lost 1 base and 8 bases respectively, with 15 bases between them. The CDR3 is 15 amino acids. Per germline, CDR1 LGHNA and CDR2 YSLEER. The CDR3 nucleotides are TGCGCCAGCAGCCAAGGTGAGGGATCGGGATACATTCAGTACTTC. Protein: CASSQGEGSGYIQYF.

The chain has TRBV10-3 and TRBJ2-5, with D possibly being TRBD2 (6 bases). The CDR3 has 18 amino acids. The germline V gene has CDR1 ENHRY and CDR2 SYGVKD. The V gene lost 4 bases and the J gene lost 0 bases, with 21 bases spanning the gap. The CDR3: CAISGGVGGEMYQETQYF. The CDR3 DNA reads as TGTGCCATCAGTGGAGGTGTGGGCGGGGAGATGTACCAAGAGACCCAGTACTTC.

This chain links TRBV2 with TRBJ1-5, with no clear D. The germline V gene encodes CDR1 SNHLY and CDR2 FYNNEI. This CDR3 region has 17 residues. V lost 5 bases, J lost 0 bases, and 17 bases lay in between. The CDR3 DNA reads TGTGCCAGCAGTCCCCAAAGGGAGGGATATAGCAATCAGCCCCAGCATTTT. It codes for CASSPQREGYSNQPQHF. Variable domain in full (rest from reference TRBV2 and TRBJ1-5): EPEVTQTPSHQVTQMGQEVILRCVPISNHLYFYWYRQILGQKVEFLVSFYNNEISEKSEIFDDQFSVERPDGSNFTLKIRSTKLEDSAMYFCASSPQREGYSNQPQHFGDGTRLSIL.

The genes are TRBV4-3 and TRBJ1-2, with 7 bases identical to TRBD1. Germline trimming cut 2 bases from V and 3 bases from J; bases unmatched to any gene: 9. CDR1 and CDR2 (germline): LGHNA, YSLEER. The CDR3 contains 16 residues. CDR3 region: CASSQYDRDAHYGYTF. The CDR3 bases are TGCGCCAGCAGCCAATACGACAGGGATGCCCACTATGGCTACACCTTC.

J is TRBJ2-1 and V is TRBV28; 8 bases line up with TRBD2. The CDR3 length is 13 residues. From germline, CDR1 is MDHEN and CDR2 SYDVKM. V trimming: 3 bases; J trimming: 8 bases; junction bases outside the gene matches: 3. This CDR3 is CASSLRGADEQFF. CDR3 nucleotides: TGTGCCAGCAGTTTGCGGGGGGCGGATGAGCAGTTCTTC.

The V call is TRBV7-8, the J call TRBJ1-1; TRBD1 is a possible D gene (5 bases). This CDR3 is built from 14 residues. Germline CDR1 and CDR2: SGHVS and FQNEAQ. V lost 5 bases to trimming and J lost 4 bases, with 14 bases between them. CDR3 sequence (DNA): TGTGCCAGCAGCCCCTGGGGCGCGGGCACTGAAGCTTTCTTT. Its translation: CASSPWGAGTEAFF.